The rows below give T cell receptor beta chains drawn from one sample of a study of shared clonotypes between healthy human individuals. Profiled with immunoSEQ multiplex PCR; TCRdb holds only in-frame clones, not every one. The data hold about 980,000 clones, with around three quarters observed a single time. The source material was memory CD4+ T cells sorted from blood. These receptors were collected from a young man in good health. CDR3s include the opening cysteine and the closing phenylalanine or tryptophan. A D gene is named only where the DNA matches it firmly. Expanded clones are given a class, and other clones once, few, many or no size at all.

j_call | v_call | d_call | clone_size | cdr3_aa | cdr3_nt
TRBJ1-2 | TRBV2 | . | . | CASSQLRRGYTF | TGTGCCAGCAGTCAGCTCCGAAGAGGCTACACCTTC
TRBJ2-3 | TRBV28 | TRBD1 | . | CASSPHSGQSTDTQYF | TGTGCCAGCAGTCCACACTCGGGACAGTCCACAGATACGCAGTATTTT
TRBJ1-1 | TRBV5-6 | . | . | CASSLGSFAGARKTFF | TGTGCCAGCAGCTTGGGGTCCTTTGCGGGGGCGCGGAAAACTTTCTTT
TRBJ2-7 | TRBV19 | TRBD2 | few | CASRRTSGTYEQYF | TGTGCCAGCCGGAGGACTAGCGGGACCTACGAGCAGTACTTC
TRBJ1-3 | TRBV30 | . | . | CAWRSQSSGNTIYF | TGTGCCTGGAGATCCCAGAGCTCTGGAAACACCATATATTTT
TRBJ2-3 | TRBV19 | . | few | CASSRLGDTQYF | TGTGCCAGTAGTAGGCTGGGGGATACGCAGTATTTT
TRBJ2-1 | TRBV27 | TRBD1 | . | CASSFPGQGRNEQFF | TGTGCCAGCAGTTTTCCGGGACAGGGCCGCAATGAGCAGTTCTTC
TRBJ1-2 | TRBV11-2 | TRBD1 | . | CASSNRQGRDGYTF | TGTGCCAGCAGCAACCGACAGGGAAGGGATGGCTACACCTTC
TRBJ1-3 | TRBV11-3 | . | . | CASSLVTGRNTIYF | TGTGCCAGCAGCTTAGTGACAGGCAGAAACACCATATATTTT
TRBJ1-6 | TRBV27 | . | . | CASRTGVYNSPLHF | TGTGCCAGCAGAACCGGGGTCTATAATTCACCCCTCCACTTT
TRBJ1-1 | TRBV18 | . | . | CASSPVMQVQGGTEAFF | TGTGCCAGCTCACCCGTTATGCAGGTCCAAGGGGGCACTGAAGCTTTCTTT
TRBJ2-2 | TRBV10-3 | . | . | CAISDRRGVAGELFF | TGTGCCATCAGTGATCGGAGGGGTGTCGCCGGGGAGCTGTTTTTT
TRBJ2-3 | TRBV27 | TRBD2 | . | CASVDLKKPGLAGRTDTQYF | TGTGCCAGCGTCGACTTAAAAAAACCGGGACTAGCGGGGCGGACAGATACGCAGTATTTT
TRBJ2-2 | TRBV30 | . | . | CAWRPNQGRGELFF | TGTGCCTGGAGACCCAACCAGGGTAGAGGGGAGCTGTTTTTT
TRBJ2-2 | TRBV9 | TRBD2 | . | CASSAGGTYTGELFF | TGTGCCAGCAGCGCGGGAGGGACTTACACCGGGGAGCTGTTTTTT
TRBJ2-2 | TRBV5-5 | . | . | CASSLTRPSNTGELFF | TGTGCCAGCAGCTTGACCAGGCCTTCGAACACCGGGGAGCTGTTTTTT
TRBJ2-2 | TRBV5-1 | TRBD2 | . | CASSSGTSGTGELFF | TGCGCCAGCAGCTCCGGGACTAGCGGGACCGGGGAGCTGTTTTTT
TRBJ1-3 | TRBV20-1 | . | once | CRASPGNTIYF | TGCAGGGCCTCCCCCGGAAACACCATATATTTT
TRBJ2-1 | TRBV6-5 | . | many | CASSDSRGIFF | TGTGCCAGCAGCGATAGCCGGGGGATTTTCTTC
TRBJ2-1 | TRBV2 | . | once | CASSGQRNEQFF | TGTGCCAGCAGCGGTCAGCGGAATGAGCAGTTCTTC
TRBJ1-1 | TRBV29-1 | TRBD1 | . | CSARQGGTTEAFF | TGCAGCGCACGACAGGGAGGGACGACTGAAGCTTTCTTT
TRBJ2-3 | TRBV12-5 | . | . | CASGLEDTQYF | TGTGCTAGTGGTTTGGAAGATACGCAGTATTTT
TRBJ1-2 | TRBV7-2 | . | . | CASSSPGRGSRYTF | TGTGCCAGCAGCTCCCCTGGGAGGGGGTCTCGCTACACCTTC
TRBJ1-1 | TRBV6-1 | TRBD1 | few | CASSEVWGTGSEAFF | TGTGCCAGCAGTGAAGTTTGGGGGACAGGGAGCGAGGCTTTCTTT
TRBJ2-7 | TRBV5-1 | TRBD1 | . | CASSYGQGRAEQYF | TGCGCCAGCAGTTATGGACAGGGAAGGGCCGAGCAGTACTTC
TRBJ2-7 | TRBV4-3 | . | . | CASSSETSLGEQYF | TGCGCCAGCAGCTCTGAGACTAGTCTAGGCGAGCAGTACTTC
TRBJ2-7 | TRBV28 | TRBD1 | once | CASSPGTGGSYYEQYF | TGTGCCAGCAGCCCCGGGACAGGGGGCTCCTACTACGAGCAGTACTTC
TRBJ1-2 | TRBV7-8 | TRBD1 | . | CASSRQGQGDYGYTF | TGTGCCAGCAGCCGCCAGGGACAGGGTGACTATGGCTACACCTTC
TRBJ2-7 | TRBV4-2 | . | . | CASSPGPLNFYEQYF | TGTGCCAGCAGCCCTGGCCCCTTAAATTTCTACGAGCAGTACTTC
TRBJ1-4 | TRBV29-1 | . | . | CSVEFAGGNEKLFF | TGCAGCGTTGAATTTGCGGGGGGCAATGAAAAACTGTTTTTT
TRBJ1-2 | TRBV15 | . | once | CATSRSPTENYGYTF | TGTGCCACCAGCAGATCCCCGACAGAAAACTATGGCTACACCTTC
TRBJ1-3 | TRBV29-1 | TRBD1 | . | CSVAGDRAHSGNTIYF | TGCAGCGTTGCCGGCGACAGGGCCCACTCTGGAAACACCATATATTTT
TRBJ1-2 | TRBV7-9 | TRBD1 | . | CASSRGQGDGYTF | TGTGCCAGCAGCCGTGGACAGGGGGATGGCTACACCTTC
TRBJ2-5 | TRBV18 | . | . | CASSPLPTETQYF | TGTGCCAGCTCACCACTCCCTACGGAGACCCAGTACTTC
TRBJ1-2 | TRBV18 | . | once | CASSPPGRDYGYTF | TGTGCCAGCTCACCTCCGGGGCGGGACTATGGCTACACCTTC
TRBJ1-6 | TRBV10-3 | . | many | CAISESSTGVNSPLHF | TGTGCCATCAGTGAGTCCTCAACCGGGGTCAATTCACCCCTCCACTTT
TRBJ2-3 | TRBV5-1 | TRBD1 | . | CASSLGTASSDTQYF | TGCGCCAGCAGCCTCGGGACAGCCTCATCAGATACGCAGTATTTT
TRBJ2-5 | TRBV2 | . | . | CASIGQKETQYF | TGTGCCAGCATAGGGCAGAAAGAGACCCAGTACTTC
TRBJ2-7 | TRBV4-3 | . | . | CASSQEFRVNYEQYF | TGCGCCAGCAGCCAAGAGTTTAGGGTCAACTACGAGCAGTACTTC
TRBJ2-7 | TRBV14 | . | . | CASSHDRPYEQYF | TGTGCCAGCAGCCACGACAGGCCCTACGAGCAGTACTTC
TRBJ1-1 | TRBV19 | . | . | CASTKRESTEAFF | TGTGCCAGTACAAAGAGGGAGAGCACTGAAGCTTTCTTT